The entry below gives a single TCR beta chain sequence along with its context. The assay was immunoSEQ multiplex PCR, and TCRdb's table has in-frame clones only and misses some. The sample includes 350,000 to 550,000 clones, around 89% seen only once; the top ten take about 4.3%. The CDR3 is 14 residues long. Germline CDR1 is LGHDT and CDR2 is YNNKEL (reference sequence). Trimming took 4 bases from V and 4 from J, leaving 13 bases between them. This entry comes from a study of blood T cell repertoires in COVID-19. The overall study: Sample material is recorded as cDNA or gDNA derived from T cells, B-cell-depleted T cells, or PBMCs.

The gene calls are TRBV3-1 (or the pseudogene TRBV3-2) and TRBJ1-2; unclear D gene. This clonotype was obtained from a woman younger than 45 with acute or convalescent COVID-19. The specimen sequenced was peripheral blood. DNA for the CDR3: TGTGCCAGCAGCCCACCCGGGGAGCTCTATGGCTACACCTTC. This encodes CASSPPGELYGYTF.